These T cell receptor beta chains were read from a single sample in a study of chemoradiotherapy in HPV16-positive cancers. Clones were sequenced by immunoSEQ multiplex PCR, and TCRdb holds only the in-frame ones, with some missing. The sample includes under 70,000 clones, roughly 90% of them seen just once. This specimen was blood, taken from a patient who underwent chemoradiotherapy. The receptor set was obtained from a human donor with HPV-associated anogenital cancer. Both conserved end residues are part of each CDR3. Fields, in order: J gene, clone size, D gene, V gene, CDR3 DNA, CDR3 protein. A D gene is named only where the DNA matches it firmly. Part of the rows lack a size; the others show once, few, many or a class for expanded clones.

J: TRBJ2-1; size: once; D: TRBD2; V: TRBV4-1; DNA: TGCGCCAGCAGCCAAGCGTTGACTAGCGGTGGGGATGAGCAGTTCTTC; CDR3: CASSQALTSGGDEQFF
J: TRBJ2-5; size: NA; D: NA; V: TRBV11-2; DNA: TGTGCCAGCAGCCGGTCCCCTGGGGAGACCCAGTACTTC; CDR3: CASSRSPGETQYF
J: TRBJ2-7; size: once; D: TRBD1; V: TRBV15; DNA: TGTGCCACCAGCAAAGACAGGGCCTACGAGCAGTACTTC; CDR3: CATSKDRAYEQYF
J: TRBJ2-5; size: NA; D: TRBD2; V: TRBV19; DNA: TGTGCCAGTAGTGGGAAAGCGGGGGGGCAAGAGACCCAGTACTTC; CDR3: CASSGKAGGQETQYF
J: TRBJ2-6; size: NA; D: NA; V: TRBV28; DNA: TGTGCCAGCAGTCCCGCCCGGGCCTCTGGGGCCAACGTCCTGACTTTC; CDR3: CASSPARASGANVLTF
J: TRBJ1-1; size: NA; D: TRBD1; V: TRBV30; DNA: TGTGCCTGGAAGGGGCCCACAGGGGGAGCTTTCTTT; CDR3: CAWKGPTGGAFF
J: TRBJ1-5; size: NA; D: NA; V: TRBV7-2; DNA: TGTGCCAGCAGCTCGTCGGGAATGTTGATTAGCAATCAGCCCCAGCATTTT; CDR3: CASSSSGMLISNQPQHF
J: TRBJ2-3; size: NA; D: TRBD2; V: TRBV4-2; DNA: TGTGCCAGCAGCCAACCTTCCGGGACTAGCACGACAGATACGCAGTATTTT; CDR3: CASSQPSGTSTTDTQYF
J: TRBJ2-2; size: NA; D: TRBD1; V: TRBV5-4; DNA: TGTGCCAGCAGCTTGGGACAGGGTACCGGGGAGCTGTTTTTT; CDR3: CASSLGQGTGELFF
J: TRBJ1-5; size: NA; D: NA; V: TRBV6-5; DNA: TGTGCCAGCTCAGACCTGAGGAACAATCAGCCCCAGCATTTT; CDR3: CASSDLRNNQPQHF
J: TRBJ2-7; size: NA; D: NA; V: TRBV5-6; DNA: TGTGCCAGCAAGAGTAGCTCCTACGAGCAGTACTTC; CDR3: CASKSSSYEQYF
J: TRBJ2-5; size: few; D: NA; V: TRBV6-5; DNA: NA; CDR3: CASSSSTSGIETQYF
J: TRBJ1-2; size: NA; D: NA; V: TRBV4-1; DNA: TGCGCCAGCAGCCAAGTTTTTCGTCAGAACAGGGAGCGGGATAAAGCTAACTATGGCTACACCTTC; CDR3: CASSQVFRQNRERDKANYGYTF
J: TRBJ1-4; size: NA; D: TRBD1; V: TRBV11-2; DNA: TGTGCCAGCAGCCGGACAGGGGGCGCGGTGGTCGCTAATGAAAAACTGTTTTTT; CDR3: CASSRTGGAVVANEKLFF
J: TRBJ1-3; size: NA; D: NA; V: TRBV4-3; DNA: TGCGCCAGCAGCGAGACAGTGAACTCTGGAAACACCATATATTTT; CDR3: CASSETVNSGNTIYF
J: TRBJ2-1; size: NA; D: NA; V: TRBV25-1; DNA: TGTGCCAGCAGTGAAGTTACAGGGTATTCCCAAGACAATGAGCAGTTCTTC; CDR3: CASSEVTGYSQDNEQFF
J: TRBJ1-5; size: few; D: NA; V: TRBV12-5; DNA: TGTGCTAGTGGTGTGGGGACACCCCGAGGTCAGCCCCAGCATTTT; CDR3: CASGVGTPRGQPQHF